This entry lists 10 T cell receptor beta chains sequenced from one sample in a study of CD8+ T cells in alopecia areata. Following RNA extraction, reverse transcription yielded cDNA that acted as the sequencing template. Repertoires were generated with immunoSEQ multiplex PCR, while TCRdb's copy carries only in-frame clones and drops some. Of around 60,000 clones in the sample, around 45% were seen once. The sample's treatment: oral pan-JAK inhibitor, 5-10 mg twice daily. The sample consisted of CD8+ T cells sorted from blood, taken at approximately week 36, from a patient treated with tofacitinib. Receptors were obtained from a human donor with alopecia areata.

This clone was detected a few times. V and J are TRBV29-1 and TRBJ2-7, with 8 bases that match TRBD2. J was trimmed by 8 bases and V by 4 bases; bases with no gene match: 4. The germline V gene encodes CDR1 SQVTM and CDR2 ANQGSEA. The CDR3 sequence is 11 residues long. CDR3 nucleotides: TGCAGCGTTGTGGGCGGGGGGCAGCAGTACTTC. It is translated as CSVVGGGQQYF.

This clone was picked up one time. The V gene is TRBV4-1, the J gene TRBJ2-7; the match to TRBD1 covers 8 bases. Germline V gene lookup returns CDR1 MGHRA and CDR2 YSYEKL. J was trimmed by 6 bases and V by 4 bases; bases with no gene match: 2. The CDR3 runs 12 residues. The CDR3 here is CASSPTGGEQYF. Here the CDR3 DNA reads TGCGCCAGCAGCCCCACAGGGGGCGAGCAGTACTTC.

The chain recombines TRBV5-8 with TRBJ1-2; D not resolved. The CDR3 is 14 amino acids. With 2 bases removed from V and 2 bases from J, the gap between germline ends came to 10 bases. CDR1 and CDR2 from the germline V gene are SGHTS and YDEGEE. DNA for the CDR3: TGTGCCAGCAGCTTCGGGCGGATGAACTATGGCTACACCTTC. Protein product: CASSFGRMNYGYTF.

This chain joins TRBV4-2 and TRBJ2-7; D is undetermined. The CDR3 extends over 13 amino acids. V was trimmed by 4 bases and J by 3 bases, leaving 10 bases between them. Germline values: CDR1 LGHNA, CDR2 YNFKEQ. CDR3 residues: CASSPWENYEQYF. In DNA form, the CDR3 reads TGTGCCAGCAGCCCGTGGGAAAACTACGAGCAGTACTTC.

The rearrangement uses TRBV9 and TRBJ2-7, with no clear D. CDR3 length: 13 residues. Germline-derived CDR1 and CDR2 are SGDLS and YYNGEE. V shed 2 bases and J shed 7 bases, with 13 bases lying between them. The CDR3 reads CASSVGISREQYF. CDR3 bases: TGTGCCAGCAGCGTTGGCATCTCTCGGGAGCAGTACTTC.

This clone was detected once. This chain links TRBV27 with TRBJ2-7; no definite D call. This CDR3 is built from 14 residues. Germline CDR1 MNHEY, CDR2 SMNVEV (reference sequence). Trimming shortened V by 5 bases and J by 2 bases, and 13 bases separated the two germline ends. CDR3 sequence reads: CASSEWEVPYEQYF. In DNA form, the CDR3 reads TGTGCCAGCAGTGAATGGGAAGTTCCCTACGAGCAGTACTTC.

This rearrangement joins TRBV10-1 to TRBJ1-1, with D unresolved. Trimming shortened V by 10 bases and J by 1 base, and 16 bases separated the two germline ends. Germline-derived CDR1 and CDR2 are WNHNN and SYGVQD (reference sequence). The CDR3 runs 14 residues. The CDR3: CATLIRAANTEAFF. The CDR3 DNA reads TGCGCCACCTTAATCCGGGCCGCGAACACTGAAGCTTTCTTT.

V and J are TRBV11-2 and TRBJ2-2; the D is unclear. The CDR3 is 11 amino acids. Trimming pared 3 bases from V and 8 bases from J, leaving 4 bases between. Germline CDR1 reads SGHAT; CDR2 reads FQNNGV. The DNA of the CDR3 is TGTGCCAGCAGCTTTCGTGGGGAGCTGTTTTTT. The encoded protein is CASSFRGELFF.

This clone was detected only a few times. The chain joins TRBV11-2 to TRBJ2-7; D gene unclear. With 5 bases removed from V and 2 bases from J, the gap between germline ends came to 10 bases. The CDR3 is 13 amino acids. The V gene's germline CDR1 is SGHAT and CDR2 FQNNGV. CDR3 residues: CASSPGPTYEQYF. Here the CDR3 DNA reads TGTGCCAGCAGCCCAGGACCCACCTACGAGCAGTACTTC.

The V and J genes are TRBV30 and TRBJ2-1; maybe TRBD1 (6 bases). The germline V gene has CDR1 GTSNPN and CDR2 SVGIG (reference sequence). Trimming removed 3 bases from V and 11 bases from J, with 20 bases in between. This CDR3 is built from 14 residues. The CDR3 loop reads CAWRLDHPGVKQFF. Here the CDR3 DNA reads TGTGCCTGGAGGCTGGACCACCCAGGGGTCAAGCAGTTCTTC.